This T cell receptor (beta chain) was retrieved from a study of cytomegalovirus exposure and HLA in healthy donors. As to this clone: What it binds is unknown.

General study findings and limits: It was taken for granted in presence/absence analyses that sequencing depth across donors was roughly uniform. 150 or so TCR beta chains were listed as cytomegalovirus-associated. Within an earlier analysis, most TCR beta V segments proved productive either about 87% or about 30% of the time.

Primers: 60 Vbeta forward and 13 Jbeta reverse. Assay used: immunoSEQ multiplex PCR; TCRdb lists only in-frame clones, some missing. Seen here are around 150,000 clones, 75% to 80% observed once, and the top ten hold around 3.7%. The origin of this receptor is a man aged 18 to 29 in good health and CMV-seronegative. The source material was PBMCs.

CDR3 region: CASSPGTGVVGTQYF. The CDR3 region has the DNA TGTGCCAGCTCACCTGGGACAGGGGTCGTGGGTACGCAGTATTTT. The chain recombines TRBV18 with TRBJ2-3; 10 positions agree with TRBD1. Per germline, CDR1 KGHSH and CDR2 LQKENI. CDR3 length equals 15 residues. The junction had 8 bases not matched to a gene; V was cut back by 3 bases and J by 8 bases. Supplemented by reference TRBV18 and TRBJ2-3, the full variable domain reads NAGVMQNPRHLVRRRGQEARLRCSPMKGHSHVYWYRQLPEEGLKFMVYLQKENIIDESGMPKERFSAEFPKEGPSILRIQQVVRGDSAAYFCASSPGTGVVGTQYFGPGTRLTVL.